Below are 18 T cell receptor beta chains sequenced from a single sample in a study of metastatic and nonmetastatic thyroid tumors. TCRdb reanalyzed the PCR reads with MiXCR. The sample lists roughly 12,000 clones; 21% were seen once. All patients reached thyroid surgery having received no treatment beforehand. The sequenced sample consisted of adjacent normal tissue. The receptors shown here come from a female donor with papillary thyroid cancer or a benign thyroid nodule (not recorded which). Some clones in this sample may be carry-over from other donors' samples.

Ten or more counts support this clone. The J gene is TRBJ2-7, the V gene TRBV3-1, with 8 bases fitting TRBD2. The CDR3 length is 14 residues. After removal of 4 bases from V and 0 bases from J, the junction contained 2 bases not matched to a gene. Germline loops: CDR1 LGHDT, CDR2 YNNKEL (reference sequence). In DNA form, the CDR3 reads TGTGCCAGCAGCCGCCGGGAGGGCTCCTACGAGCAGTACTTC. Translating it yields CASSRREGSYEQYF.

The rearrangement joins TRBV5-1 to TRBJ2-2; 8 nucleotides agree with TRBD2. This CDR3 has 15 residues. Trimming cost V 0 bases and J 3 bases; bases outside gene matches: 1. Germline V CDR1 and CDR2: SGHRS, YFSETQ. The CDR3 coding sequence is TGCGCCAGCAGCTTGGGTAGCGGGGACACCGGGGAGCTGTTTTTT. This sequence encodes CASSLGSGDTGELFF.

The chain is built from TRBV12-3 or TRBV12-4 and TRBJ2-7, with a weak D call TRBD2 (6 bases). The CDR3 length is 13 residues. V lost 7 bases and J lost 3, with 13 bases in between. CDR3 nucleotide sequence: TGTGCCAGCATGGAGGGAAACAGCTACGAGCAGTACTTC. It specifies CASMEGNSYEQYF.

This rearrangement joins TRBV5-1 to TRBJ1-2; D unclear. This CDR3 contains 15 residues. The germline gives CDR1 SGHRS, CDR2 YFSETQ. Trimming took off 1 base at V and 5 bases at J, with 15 bases between the two ends. This chain's CDR3 is CASSLTPLGNYGYTF. The CDR3 nucleotides are TGCGCCAGCAGCTTGACACCACTGGGAAATTATGGCTACACCTTC.

By frequency in the sample, this clone is medium-sized. This rearrangement joins TRBV6-1 to TRBJ1-5, with 8 bases aligning to TRBD1. The CDR3 totals 15 residues. CDR1 MNHNS and CDR2 SASEGT come from the germline V gene. The V gene end was trimmed by 6 bases and the J gene end by 0 bases; junction bases not matched to a gene: 4. The CDR3 DNA reads as TGTGCCAGCAGAGTGACAGGGGATAGCAATCAGCCCCAGCATTTT. Protein: CASRVTGDSNQPQHF.

Worth noting for this clone: One end of the junction fails to match germline, which may point to a read error. The chain has TRBV7-6 and TRBJ2-1; 11 bases fit TRBD2. Germline V gene lookup returns CDR1 SGHVS and CDR2 FNYEAQ. This CDR3 spans 19 amino acids. CDR3 loop: CASSLCPPLAGGRWHEQFF. In DNA, the CDR3 is TGTGCTAGCAGCTTGTGTCCTCCGCTAGCGGGAGGCAGATGGCATGAGCAGTTCTTC.

This chain connects TRBV5-1 to TRBJ1-2, with TRBD1 as a possible D gene (5 bases). Between the trimmed V and J ends, which lost 2 bases and 4 bases, there was a span of 12 bases. Germline V gene data show CDR1 as SGHRS and CDR2 as YFSETQ. The CDR3 loop spans 14 amino acids. In DNA, the CDR3 is TGCGCCAGCAGCTTCGGACGGGGGAGCTATGGCTACACCTTC. This translates into CASSFGRGSYGYTF.

This clone is deemed large. This rearrangement joins TRBV6-1 to TRBJ2-1; the match to TRBD1 covers 11 bases. The ends lost 8 bases at V and 6 bases at J; junction bases unmatched: 6. CDR1 and CDR2 (germline): MNHNS, SASEGT. There are 14 residues in the CDR3. The CDR3: CASQDRGRLNEQFF. Here the CDR3 DNA reads TGTGCCAGCCAGGACAGGGGGCGCCTCAATGAGCAGTTCTTC.

The chain has TRBV28 and TRBJ2-7; 7 bases are shared with TRBD2. The V and J ends lost 1 base and 2 bases, in that order; junction bases with no gene match: 2. Germline V CDR1 and CDR2: MDHEN, SYDVKM. The CDR3 is 14 amino acids. Here the CDR3 DNA reads TGTGCCAGCAGTTTATCCGGGACTACCTACGAGCAGTACTTC. This sequence encodes CASSLSGTTYEQYF.

Ten or more counts support this clone. V usage is TRBV20-1 and J usage is TRBJ1-1; D gene uncertain. Germline CDR1 is DFQATT and CDR2 is SNEGSKA (reference sequence). The V gene lost 7 bases and the J gene lost 4 bases, with 7 bases spanning the gap. The CDR3 runs to 10 residues. The DNA for the CDR3 is TGCAGTGGGGAGCCCACTGAAGCTTTCTTT. Its translation is CSGEPTEAFF.

At least ten counts were recorded for this clone. V gene TRBV29-1 combines with J gene TRBJ2-1; D perhaps matches TRBD2 (5 bases). Trimming pared 7 bases from V and 8 bases from J, leaving 18 bases between. The CDR3 spans 13 residues. Germline V CDR1 and CDR2: SQVTM, ANQGSEA. CDR3 protein: CSARPDGMDEQFF. The CDR3 coding sequence is TGCAGCGCGAGACCGGACGGGATGGATGAGCAGTTCTTC.

This clone came up many times. The chain links TRBV24-1 to TRBJ2-1; 8 nucleotides match TRBD1. Germline lookup yields CDR1 KGHDR and CDR2 SFDVKD. This CDR3 comprises 17 residues. Trimming took 1 base from V and 6 from J; bases not matched to a gene: 10. The CDR3 nucleotides are TGTGCCACCAGTGATTTTCGAGACAGGGGTTTCATCAATGAGCAGTTCTTC. It translates to CATSDFRDRGFINEQFF.

Remarks on this clone: An end of the junction differs from the germline gene, which may be a read error. Other nucleotide sequences from this sample produce the same CDR3. The rearrangement joins TRBV6-1 to TRBJ2-1, with TRBD2 matching over 11 bases. The CDR3 consists of 16 residues. CDR1 and CDR2 from the germline V gene are MNHNS and SASEGT. CDR3 nucleotides: TGCGCCAGCAGTGAAGCACTAGCGGGAGCCGGCAATGAGCAGTTCTTC. Protein product: CASSEALAGAGNEQFF.

The rearrangement links TRBV28 to TRBJ2-1; tentative D call: TRBD2 (5 bases). The CDR3 is 15 residues long. V shed 4 bases and J shed 3 bases, with 13 bases lying between them. Germline lookup yields CDR1 MDHEN and CDR2 SYDVKM. DNA of the CDR3: TGTGCCAGCAGTTCTAGACTGGCGGGCTACAATGAGCAGTTCTTC. Amino acids: CASSSRLAGYNEQFF.

This rearrangement joins TRBV6-2 or TRBV6-3 to TRBJ2-5; D call uncertain. CDR3 length: 14 residues. Between the trimmed V and J ends, which lost 5 bases and 0 bases, there was a span of 10 bases. Germline assignment: CDR1 MNHEY and CDR2 SVGEGT. The CDR3, as DNA: TGTGCCAGCAGTATGACACCGTACCAAGAGACCCAGTACTTC. Encoded protein: CASSMTPYQETQYF.

This clone was counted a few times. This likely comes from a read error, as the CDR3 has no conserved phenylalanine or tryptophan at its end. The chain's CDR3 is CASSPRRWSSYEQYL. CDR3 in DNA: TGTGCCAGCAGCCCACGGAGGTGGTCCTCCTACGAGCAGTACCTC. This sequence joins TRBV6-2 or TRBV6-3 and TRBJ2-7; a possible D gene is TRBD2 (5 bases). The germline CDR1 and CDR2 sequences are MNHEY and SVGEGT. V lost 6 bases and J lost 0, with 15 bases in between. CDR3 length: 15 amino acids.

Many counts were recorded for this clone. The rearrangement uses TRBV25-1 and TRBJ2-7; D is unclear. This CDR3 has 17 amino acids. Trimming pared 3 bases from V and 2 bases from J, leaving 20 bases between. CDR1 is MGHDK and CDR2 is SYGVNS in the germline V gene. The CDR3 region has the DNA TGTGCCAGCAGTGATAGTCTTGGGCGAACCCAGCCCTACGAGCAGTACTTC. Protein product: CASSDSLGRTQPYEQYF.

This clone rates as medium-sized. CDR3 loop: CASRPPFSYNSPLHF. The CDR3 bases are TGTGCCAGCAGACCACCTTTTTCCTATAATTCACCCCTCCACTTT. The chain uses TRBV7-2 and TRBJ1-6; D is ambiguous. The CDR3 runs to 15 residues. V lost 6 bases and J 1 base, leaving 10 bases between the germline ends. CDR1 and CDR2 from the germline V gene are SGHTA and FQGNSA.